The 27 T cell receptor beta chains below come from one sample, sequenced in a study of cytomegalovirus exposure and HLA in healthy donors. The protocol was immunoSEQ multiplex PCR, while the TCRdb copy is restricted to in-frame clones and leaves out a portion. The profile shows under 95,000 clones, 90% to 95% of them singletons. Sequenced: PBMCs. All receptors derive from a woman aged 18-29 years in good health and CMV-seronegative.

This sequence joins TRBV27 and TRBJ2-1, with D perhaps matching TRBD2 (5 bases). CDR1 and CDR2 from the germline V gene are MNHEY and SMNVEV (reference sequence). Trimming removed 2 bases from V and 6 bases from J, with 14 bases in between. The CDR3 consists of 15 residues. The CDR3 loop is CASSLLADTINEQFF. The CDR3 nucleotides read TGTGCCAGCAGTTTACTAGCCGATACGATCAATGAGCAGTTCTTC.

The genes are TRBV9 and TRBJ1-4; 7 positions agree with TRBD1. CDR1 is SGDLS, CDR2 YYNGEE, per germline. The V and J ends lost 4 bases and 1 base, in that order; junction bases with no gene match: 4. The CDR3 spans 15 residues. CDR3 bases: TGTGCCAGCAGCCCCCACAGGGGAACTAATGAAAAACTGTTTTTT. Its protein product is CASSPHRGTNEKLFF.

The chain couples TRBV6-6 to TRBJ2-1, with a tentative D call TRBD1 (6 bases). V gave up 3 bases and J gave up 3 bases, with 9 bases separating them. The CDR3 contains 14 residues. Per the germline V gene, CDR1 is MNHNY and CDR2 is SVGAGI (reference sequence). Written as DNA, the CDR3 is TGTGCCAGCAGTTATCGGGACAACTACAATGAGCAGTTCTTC. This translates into CASSYRDNYNEQFF.

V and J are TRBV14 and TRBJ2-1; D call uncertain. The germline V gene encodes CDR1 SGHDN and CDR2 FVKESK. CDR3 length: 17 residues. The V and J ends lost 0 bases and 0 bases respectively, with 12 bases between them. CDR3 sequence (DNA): TGTGCCAGCAGCCAAGATAACGCGCGCCGCTCCTACAATGAGCAGTTCTTC. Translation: CASSQDNARRSYNEQFF.

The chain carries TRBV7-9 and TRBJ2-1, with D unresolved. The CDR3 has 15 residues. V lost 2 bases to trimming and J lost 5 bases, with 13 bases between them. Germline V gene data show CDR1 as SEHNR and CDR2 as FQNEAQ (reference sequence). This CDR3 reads CASSLRMSQDNEQFF. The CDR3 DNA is TGTGCCAGCAGCTTAAGGATGAGCCAGGACAATGAGCAGTTCTTC. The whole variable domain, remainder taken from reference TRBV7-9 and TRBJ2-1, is DTGVSQNPRHKITKRGQNVTFRCDPISEHNRLYWYRQTLGQGPEFLTYFQNEAQLEKSRLLSDRFSAERPKGSFSTLEIQRTEQGDSAMYLCASSLRMSQDNEQFFGPGTRLTVL.

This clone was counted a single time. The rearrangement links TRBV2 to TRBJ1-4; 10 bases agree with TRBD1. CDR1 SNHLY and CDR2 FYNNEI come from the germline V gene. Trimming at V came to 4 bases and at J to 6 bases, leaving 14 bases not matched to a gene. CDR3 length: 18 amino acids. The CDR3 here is CASSGHPGQGRRYEKLFF. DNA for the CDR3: TGTGCCAGCAGTGGGCACCCGGGACAGGGGCGGCGGTATGAAAAACTGTTTTTT.

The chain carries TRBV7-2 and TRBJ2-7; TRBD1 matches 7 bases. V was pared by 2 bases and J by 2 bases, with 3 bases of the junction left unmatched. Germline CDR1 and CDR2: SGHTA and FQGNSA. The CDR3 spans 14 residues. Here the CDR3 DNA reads TGTGCCAGCAGCTTATCGCAGGGGGCCTACGAGCAGTACTTC. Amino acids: CASSLSQGAYEQYF.

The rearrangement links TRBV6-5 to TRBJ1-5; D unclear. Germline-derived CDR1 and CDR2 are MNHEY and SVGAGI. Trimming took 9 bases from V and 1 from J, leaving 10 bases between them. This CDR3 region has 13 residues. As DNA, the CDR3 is TGTGCCAGTTGTCGTATAAGCAATCAGCCCCAGCATTTT. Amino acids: CASCRISNQPQHF.

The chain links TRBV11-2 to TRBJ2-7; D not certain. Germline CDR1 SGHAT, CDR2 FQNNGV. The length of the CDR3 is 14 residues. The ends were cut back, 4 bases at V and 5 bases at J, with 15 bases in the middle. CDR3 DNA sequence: TGTGCCAGCAGCTCTAAATTAGAACTCCACGAGCAGTACTTC. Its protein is CASSSKLELHEQYF.

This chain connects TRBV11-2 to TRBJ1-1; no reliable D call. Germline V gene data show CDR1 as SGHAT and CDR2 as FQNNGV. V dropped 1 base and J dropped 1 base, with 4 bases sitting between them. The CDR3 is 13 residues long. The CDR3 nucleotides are TGTGCCAGCAGCTTAGCTCCGAACACTGAAGCTTTCTTT. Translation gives CASSLAPNTEAFF.

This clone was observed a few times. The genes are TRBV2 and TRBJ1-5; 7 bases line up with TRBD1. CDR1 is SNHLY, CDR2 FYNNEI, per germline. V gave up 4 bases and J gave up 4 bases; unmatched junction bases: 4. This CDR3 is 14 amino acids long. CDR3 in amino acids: CASSVTGRNQPQHF. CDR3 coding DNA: TGTGCCAGCAGTGTGACAGGGAGGAATCAGCCCCAGCATTTT.

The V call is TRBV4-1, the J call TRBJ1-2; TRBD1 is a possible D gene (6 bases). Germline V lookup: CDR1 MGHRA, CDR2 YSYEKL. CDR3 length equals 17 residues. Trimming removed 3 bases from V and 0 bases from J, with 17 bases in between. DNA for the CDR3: TGCGCCAGCAGCCAGGGACGACAGGCACGATCTAACTATGGCTACACCTTC. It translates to CASSQGRQARSNYGYTF.

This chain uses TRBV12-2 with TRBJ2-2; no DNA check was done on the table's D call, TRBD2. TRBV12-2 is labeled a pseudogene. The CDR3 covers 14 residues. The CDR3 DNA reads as TGTGCAAGTCGCCCCCCACTAGTGCCCGGGGAGCTGTTTTTT. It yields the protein CASRPPLVPGELFF.

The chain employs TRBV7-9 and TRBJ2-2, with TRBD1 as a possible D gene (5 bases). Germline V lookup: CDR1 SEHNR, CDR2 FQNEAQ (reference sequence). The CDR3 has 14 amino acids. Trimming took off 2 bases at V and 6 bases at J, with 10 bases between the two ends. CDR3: CASSLRGAAGELFF. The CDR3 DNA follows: TGTGCCAGCAGCTTAAGGGGCGCCGCCGGGGAGCTGTTTTTT.

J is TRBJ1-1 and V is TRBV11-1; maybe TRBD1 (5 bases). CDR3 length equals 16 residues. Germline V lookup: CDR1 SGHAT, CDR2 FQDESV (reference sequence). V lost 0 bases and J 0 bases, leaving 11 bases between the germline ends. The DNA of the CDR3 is TGTGCCAGCAGCTTAGCGGGGCAGGGCCTGAACACTGAAGCTTTCTTT. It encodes CASSLAGQGLNTEAFF.

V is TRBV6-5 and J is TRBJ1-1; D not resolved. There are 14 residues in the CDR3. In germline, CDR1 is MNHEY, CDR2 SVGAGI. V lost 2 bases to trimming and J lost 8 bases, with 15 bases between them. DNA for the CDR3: TGTGCCAGCAGTTACGACCCGGGAGCTGGGGAAGCTTTCTTT. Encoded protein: CASSYDPGAGEAFF.

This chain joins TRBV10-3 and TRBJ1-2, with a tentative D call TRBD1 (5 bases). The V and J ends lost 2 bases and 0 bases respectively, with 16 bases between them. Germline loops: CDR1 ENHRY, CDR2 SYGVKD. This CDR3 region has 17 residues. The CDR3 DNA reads TGTGCCATCAGTGAGGGGGCCTCTGGAGAAGCTAACTATGGCTACACCTTC. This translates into CAISEGASGEANYGYTF.

This CDR3 is CSVGGTSGSDTQYF. CDR3 DNA sequence: TGCAGCGTCGGTGGGACTAGCGGGTCAGATACGCAGTATTTT. V gene TRBV29-1 combines with J gene TRBJ2-3; 12 bases agree with TRBD2. Germline-derived CDR1 and CDR2 are SQVTM and ANQGSEA. The CDR3 length is 14 residues. Trimming removed 6 bases from V and 4 bases from J; junction bases left unmatched: 5.

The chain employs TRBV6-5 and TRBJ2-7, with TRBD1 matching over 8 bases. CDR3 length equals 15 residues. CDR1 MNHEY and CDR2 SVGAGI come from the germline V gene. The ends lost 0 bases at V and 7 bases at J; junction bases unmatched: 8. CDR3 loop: CASSYSGQGAGEQYF. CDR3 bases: TGTGCCAGCAGTTACTCTGGGCAGGGGGCAGGTGAGCAGTACTTC.

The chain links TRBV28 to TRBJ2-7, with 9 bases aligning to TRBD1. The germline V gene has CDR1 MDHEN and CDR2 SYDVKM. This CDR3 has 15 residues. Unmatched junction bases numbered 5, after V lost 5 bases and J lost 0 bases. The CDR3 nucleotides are TGTGCCAGCAGTCAAGGGACAGGGAACTCCTACGAGCAGTACTTC. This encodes CASSQGTGNSYEQYF. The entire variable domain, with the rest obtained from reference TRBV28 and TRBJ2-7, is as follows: DVKVTQSSRYLVKRTGEKVFLECVQDMDHENMFWYRQDPGLGLRLIYFSYDVKMKEKGDIPEGYSVSREKKERFSLILESASTNQTSMYLCASSQGTGNSYEQYFGPGTRLTVT.

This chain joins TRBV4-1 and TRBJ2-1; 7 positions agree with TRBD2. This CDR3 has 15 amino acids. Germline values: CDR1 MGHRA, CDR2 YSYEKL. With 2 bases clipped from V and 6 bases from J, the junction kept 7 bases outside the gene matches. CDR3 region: CASSQLGLGINEQFF. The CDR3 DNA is TGCGCCAGCAGCCAACTAGGACTAGGCATCAATGAGCAGTTCTTC.

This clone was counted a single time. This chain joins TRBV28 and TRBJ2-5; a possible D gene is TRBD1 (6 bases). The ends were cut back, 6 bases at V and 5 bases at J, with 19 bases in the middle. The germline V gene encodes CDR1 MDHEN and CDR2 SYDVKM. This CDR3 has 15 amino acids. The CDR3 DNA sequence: TGTGCCAGCAGCCGGGCGCAGGGGATAACGGAGACCCAGTACTTC. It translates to CASSRAQGITETQYF. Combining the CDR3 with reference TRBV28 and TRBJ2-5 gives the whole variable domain DVKVTQSSRYLVKRTGEKVFLECVQDMDHENMFWYRQDPGLGLRLIYFSYDVKMKEKGDIPEGYSVSREKKERFSLILESASTNQTSMYLCASSRAQGITETQYFGPGTRLLVL.

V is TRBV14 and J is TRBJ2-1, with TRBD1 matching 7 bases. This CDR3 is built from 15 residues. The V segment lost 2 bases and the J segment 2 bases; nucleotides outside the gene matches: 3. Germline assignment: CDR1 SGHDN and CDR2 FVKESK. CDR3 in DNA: TGTGCCAGCAGCCAAAGGACAGGAGCCTACAATGAGCAGTTCTTC. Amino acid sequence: CASSQRTGAYNEQFF.

In DNA form, the CDR3 reads TGTGCCAGCAGCCCGGAGGGGTACTACAATGAGCAGTTCTTC. Translation: CASSPEGYYNEQFF. This chain links TRBV9 with TRBJ2-1, with D maybe TRBD2 (6 bases). The CDR3 extends over 14 amino acids. V gave up 4 bases and J gave up 3 bases, with 11 bases separating them. Germline CDR1 reads SGDLS; CDR2 reads YYNGEE.

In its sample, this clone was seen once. The CDR3 DNA follows: TGTGCCAGTAGTACCTCGTCCGGGACAGGGTTTTTTTATTTT. Its protein is CASSTSSGTGFFYF. The chain couples TRBV19 to TRBJ2-3; 9 positions match TRBD1. The germline V gene has CDR1 LNHDA and CDR2 SQIVND (reference sequence). Losses at the gene ends were 4 bases for V and 15 bases for J; bases not matched to a gene: 14. The CDR3 has 14 residues.

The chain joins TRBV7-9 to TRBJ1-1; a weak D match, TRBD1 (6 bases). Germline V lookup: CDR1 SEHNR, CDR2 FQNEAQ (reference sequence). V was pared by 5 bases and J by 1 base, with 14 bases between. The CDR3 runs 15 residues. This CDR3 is CASSAPGTSNTEAFF. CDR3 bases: TGTGCCAGCAGCGCACCCGGGACATCGAACACTGAAGCTTTCTTT.

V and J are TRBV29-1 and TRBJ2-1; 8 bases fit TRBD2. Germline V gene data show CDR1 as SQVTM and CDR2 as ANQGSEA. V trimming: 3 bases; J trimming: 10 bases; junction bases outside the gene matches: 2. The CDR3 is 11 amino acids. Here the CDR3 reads CSVETSVEQFF. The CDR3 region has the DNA TGCAGCGTTGAGACTAGCGTAGAGCAGTTCTTC.